This paragraph covers one T cell receptor beta chain sequence. Its matching antigen is unknown. Just one base apart from a much larger clone, this may be a read error. Bulk tumor genomic DNA served as template, at roughly 600 ng per sample. During surgery, each primary tumor gave multiple biopsies spaced as far apart as possible. Patients with untreated, newly diagnosed non-small cell lung cancer underwent curative surgery. In a multiplex PCR, 32 V and 13 J primers amplified TCR beta CDR3. Each CDR3 protein is one row after TCRdb ran MiXCR on the multiplex PCR reads. The table shows roughly 15,000 distinct CDR3 sequences, with about 30% occurring only once. The CDR3 has 12 residues. This sample was included in a study of immune heterogeneity within non-small cell lung tumors. The overall study: Histology included a handful of squamous cell carcinomas, fewer than 13 non-squamous carcinomas and 1 unspecified tumor. The study's findings and limits: A significant, moderate positive correlation (R around 0.35) linked local T-cell clonality and tumor mutational burden. Comparison across individual patients showed largely distinct high-frequency T-cell receptor beta clonotypes. Tumor sites in a patient shared identical dominant CDR3 beta clonotypes and also carried site-unique high-frequency clones.

The TCR originated in a man aged 35 to 55 with non-small cell lung cancer. The rearrangement links TRBV12-3 or TRBV12-4 to TRBJ2-1; D is undetermined. Sequenced material: lung tumor tissue. DNA of the CDR3: TGTGCCAGCAGTTTGGGGAACAATGAGAAGTTCTTC. Its translation is CASSLGNNEKFF.